The next 30 T cell receptor beta chains were all read from a single sample in a study of cytomegalovirus exposure and HLA in healthy donors. The PCR was carried out with 60 Vbeta primers and 13 Jbeta primers. Clones were read by immunoSEQ multiplex PCR, and TCRdb kept only the in-frame ones, dropping some. This table holds about 120,000 clones, about 80% found once. The sequencing sample was made of PBMCs. These receptors were taken from a female donor in good health and CMV-seronegative.

This rearrangement joins TRBV6-1 to TRBJ2-1, with 8 positions matching TRBD1. The CDR3 spans 18 residues. The trim removed 3 bases at V and 4 bases at J, leaving 14 bases unmatched. CDR1 is MNHNS and CDR2 is SASEGT in the germline V gene. CDR3 sequence (DNA): TGTGCCAGCAGTGACCGGGACAGGAGCCGGAAGGGGTACAATGAGCAGTTCTTC. Translating gives CASSDRDRSRKGYNEQFF.

This clone was counted a single time. The chain uses TRBV5-1 and TRBJ2-3; 15 bases match TRBD2. This CDR3 comprises 18 residues. Per the germline V gene, CDR1 is SGHRS and CDR2 is YFSETQ. J lost 2 bases, V lost 6 bases, and 10 bases had no gene match. CDR3 sequence (DNA): TGCGCCAGCACCCCCGGACTAGCGGGGGGGCCCGTCACAGATACGCAGTATTTT. Its translation is CASTPGLAGGPVTDTQYF.

CDR3 nucleotide sequence: TGTGCCTGGAGTATGTGGACTAGCGCCGTGAGCTCCTACAATGAGCAGTTCTTC. It translates to CAWSMWTSAVSSYNEQFF. The chain recombines TRBV30 with TRBJ2-1, with 9 positions matching TRBD2. Germline CDR1 is GTSNPN and CDR2 is SVGIG (reference sequence). With V trimmed by 2 bases and J by 0 bases, 11 bases remained unmatched. This CDR3 spans 18 amino acids.

This clone was counted a single time. This chain links TRBV19 with TRBJ2-2; 8 nucleotides agree with TRBD1. The V and J ends lost 9 bases and 8 bases, in that order; junction bases with no gene match: 11. This CDR3 comprises 14 residues. Germline CDR1 LNHDA, CDR2 SQIVND (reference sequence). CDR3 sequence (DNA): TGTGCCAGCGTCGGACAGGGACCCTTTGGGGAGCTGTTTTTT. Amino acid sequence: CASVGQGPFGELFF.

The gene calls are TRBV2 and TRBJ2-3, with D uncertain. The CDR3 covers 15 residues. V was pared by 9 bases and J by 4 bases, with 20 bases between. CDR1 and CDR2 from the germline V gene are SNHLY and FYNNEI. CDR3 residues: CASPSKLSQADTQYF. The CDR3 DNA reads TGTGCCAGTCCCTCCAAACTCAGCCAGGCAGATACGCAGTATTTT.

This clone occurred once. The chain combines TRBV12-5 with TRBJ2-3; D is perhaps TRBD1 (6 bases). This CDR3 has 14 residues. Germline V CDR1 and CDR2: LGHNT, FRNRAP. Trimming pared 6 bases from V and 3 bases from J, leaving 13 bases between. The CDR3 spells CASGPGQSTDTQYF. The DNA of the CDR3 is TGTGCTAGTGGACCCGGACAGTCTACAGATACGCAGTATTTT. Complete variable domain (other parts from reference TRBV12-5 and TRBJ2-3): DARVTQTPRHKVTEMGQEVTMRCQPILGHNTVFWYRQTMMQGLELLAYFRNRAPLDDSGMPKDRFSAEMPDATLATLKIQPSEPRDSAVYFCASGPGQSTDTQYFGPGTRLTVL.

The chain couples TRBV5-1 to TRBJ1-4, with D tentatively TRBD1 (6 bases). The length of the CDR3 is 15 residues. Trimming shortened V by 0 bases and J by 8 bases, and 14 bases separated the two germline ends. CDR1 SGHRS and CDR2 YFSETQ come from the germline V gene. CDR3 sequence reads: CASSLAGTPGEKLFF. The DNA for the CDR3 is TGCGCCAGCAGCTTGGCCGGGACACCGGGGGAAAAACTGTTTTTT.

This clone has a single count. The J gene is TRBJ2-3, the V gene TRBV19, with 7 bases that match TRBD1. The germline CDR1 and CDR2 sequences are LNHDA and SQIVND (reference sequence). Germline trimming cut 6 bases from V and 0 bases from J; bases unmatched to any gene: 12. CDR3 length: 17 amino acids. The chain's CDR3 is CASSFAGTAISTDTQYF. The CDR3 nucleotides read TGTGCCAGTAGCTTCGCCGGGACAGCGATTAGCACAGATACGCAGTATTTT.

This sequence joins TRBV19 and TRBJ2-5; 8 nucleotides agree with TRBD1. With 8 bases clipped from V and 11 bases from J, the junction kept 19 bases outside the gene matches. The CDR3 totals 15 residues. Per germline, CDR1 LNHDA and CDR2 SQIVND (reference sequence). CDR3 in amino acids: CASRPMDRAAVEQYF. The CDR3 DNA sequence: TGTGCCAGTCGGCCGATGGACAGGGCGGCGGTTGAGCAGTACTTC.

In this sample, this clone turned up once. The chain links TRBV19 to TRBJ2-3, with 7 bases lining up with TRBD2. V shed 5 bases and J 2 bases; nucleotides not matched to a gene: 7. There are 15 residues in the CDR3. CDR1 and CDR2 (germline): LNHDA, SQIVND (reference sequence). The CDR3 sequence: CASSVTSADTDTQYF. CDR3 coding DNA: TGTGCCAGTAGTGTTACTAGCGCAGACACAGATACGCAGTATTTT.

Relative to its sample, this clone is medium-sized. CDR3 amino acids: CASSTGTASNQPQHF. The CDR3 DNA reads as TGTGCCAGCAGCACAGGGACAGCCAGCAATCAGCCCCAGCATTTT. V usage is TRBV2 and J usage is TRBJ1-5; 7 bases align to TRBD1. Losses at the gene ends were 6 bases for V and 1 base for J; bases not matched to a gene: 6. The CDR3 contains 15 residues. Germline V gives CDR1 SNHLY, CDR2 FYNNEI.

V gene TRBV30 combines with J gene TRBJ1-2; D perhaps matches TRBD1 (6 bases). Germline CDR1 is GTSNPN and CDR2 is SVGIG (reference sequence). CDR3 size: 15 residues. CDR3 coding DNA: TGTGCTATAGATGGGGGGGGACATCTCGGTCCTGGCTACACCTTC. Translated: CAIDGGGHLGPGYTF. Full variable domain (missing parts from reference TRBV30 and TRBJ1-2): SQTIHQWPATLVQPVGSPLSLECTVEGTSNPNLYWYRQAAGRGLQLLFYSVGIGQISSEVPQNLSASRPQDRQFILSSKKLLLSDSGFYLCAIDGGGHLGPGYTFGSGTRLTVV.

J is TRBJ2-1 and V is TRBV30, with D possibly being TRBD1 (6 bases). V lost 6 bases, J lost 6 bases, and 18 bases lay in between. The CDR3 is made up of 14 amino acids. Germline V gene data show CDR1 as GTSNPN and CDR2 as SVGIG (reference sequence). The CDR3 region is CACRTGTRVNEQFF. The CDR3 region has the DNA TGTGCCTGCCGGACGGGGACAAGGGTCAATGAGCAGTTCTTC.

This chain connects TRBV7-8 to TRBJ2-2; D unclear. The CDR3 is 14 residues long. The V end was cut by 2 bases, the J end by 1 base, with 5 bases between. Per germline, CDR1 SGHVS and CDR2 FQNEAQ. CDR3 protein: CASSLSGNTGELFF. As DNA, the CDR3 is TGTGCCAGCAGCTTATCCGGGAACACCGGGGAGCTGTTTTTT. Full variable domain (rest looked up from reference TRBV7-8 and TRBJ2-2): GAGVSQSPRYKVAKRGQDVALRCDPISGHVSLFWYQQALGQGPEFLTYFQNEAQLDKSGLPSDRFFAERPEGSVSTLKIQRTQQEDSAVYLCASSLSGNTGELFFGEGSRLTVL.

This clone was observed a handful of times. The V gene is TRBV6-5, the J gene TRBJ1-1, with 10 positions matching TRBD1. The CDR3 totals 14 residues. V shed 8 bases and J 6 bases; nucleotides not matched to a gene: 9. Germline loops: CDR1 MNHEY, CDR2 SVGAGI. The CDR3 DNA is TGTGCCAGCGACAAGGGACAGGGGTTCCCTGAAGCTTTCTTT. Amino acid sequence: CASDKGQGFPEAFF.

The chain uses TRBV2 and TRBJ2-1; tentative D call: TRBD2 (6 bases). Per the germline V gene, CDR1 is SNHLY and CDR2 is FYNNEI. The CDR3 totals 12 residues. V was pared by 7 bases and J by 5 bases, with 9 bases between. CDR3 sequence (DNA): TGTGCCAGCATCGGGGGTGACAATGAGCAGTTCTTC. It specifies CASIGGDNEQFF.

V gene TRBV7-6 combines with J gene TRBJ2-3, with D possibly being TRBD1 (6 bases). The V end was cut by 4 bases, the J end by 2 bases, with 19 bases between. CDR3 length: 17 residues. Germline CDR1 reads SGHVS; CDR2 reads FNYEAQ. CDR3 in amino acids: CASSSGRGTSSTDTQYF. The CDR3, as DNA: TGTGCCAGCAGCTCAGGGCGAGGGACATCCTCCACAGATACGCAGTATTTT.

This clone was seen only a few times. No conserved phenylalanine or tryptophan ends this CDR3, so it is likely a read error. It is unclear where the CDR3 begins or ends on the DNA, so no DNA is shown, and the CDR3 is as TCRdb lists it. CDR3: CASSPGGSLSI. The J gene is TRBJ1-2, the V gene TRBV5-5. With termini counted, the CDR3 has 11 amino acids. Germline V gene sequence: CDR1 SGHKS, CDR2 YYEKEE (reference sequence).

This clone appeared once. The chain combines TRBV7-9 with TRBJ2-7, with a tentative D call TRBD2 (6 bases). The CDR3 loop spans 14 amino acids. V was clipped by 4 bases and J by 9 bases, with 19 bases between them. Germline V gives CDR1 SEHNR, CDR2 FQNEAQ (reference sequence). The DNA for the CDR3 is TGTGCCAGCAGCTCTAGCTCCGAGCGGGTGGGGCAGTACTTC. This codes for CASSSSSERVGQYF. Looking up the rest from reference TRBV7-9 and TRBJ2-7 gives the full variable domain: DTGVSQNPRHKITKRGQNVTFRCDPISEHNRLYWYRQTLGQGPEFLTYFQNEAQLEKSRLLSDRFSAERPKGSFSTLEIQRTEQGDSAMYLCASSSSSERVGQYFGPGTRLTVT.

V usage is TRBV7-8 and J usage is TRBJ2-7; 8 nucleotides match TRBD1. The CDR3 has 13 amino acids. Germline V gene data show CDR1 as SGHVS and CDR2 as FQNEAQ. Trimming took 4 bases from V and 5 from J; bases not matched to a gene: 4. The CDR3 DNA follows: TGTGCCAGCAGCTATATACAGGGGGACGAGCAGTACTTC. This codes for CASSYIQGDEQYF.

The chain uses TRBV9 and TRBJ2-5; 7 bases line up with TRBD2. V was pared by 2 bases and J by 4 bases, with 5 bases of the junction left unmatched. The CDR3 extends over 14 amino acids. Germline-derived CDR1 and CDR2 are SGDLS and YYNGEE. The CDR3 is CASSVDPGGETQYF. The CDR3 DNA is TGTGCCAGCAGCGTTGATCCGGGGGGAGAGACCCAGTACTTC.

CDR3: CASSLFSTGGQGFYEQYF. In nucleotides, the CDR3 is TGTGCCAGCAGCTTATTTTCGACAGGGGGACAGGGATTCTACGAGCAGTACTTC. V usage is TRBV11-1 and J usage is TRBJ2-7; TRBD1 matches at 9 bases. Germline CDR1 is SGHAT and CDR2 is FQDESV (reference sequence). CDR3 size: 18 residues. Trimming took 2 bases from V and 3 from J; bases not matched to a gene: 14.

The chain joins TRBV7-8 to TRBJ2-7; no clear D gene. Trimming cost V 5 bases and J 4 bases, with 12 bases left between them. This CDR3 spans 13 amino acids. CDR1 is SGHVS and CDR2 is FQNEAQ in the germline V gene. CDR3 DNA: TGTGCCAGCAGCCCCCACAGACCTTACGAGCAGTACTTC. Translated: CASSPHRPYEQYF.

The chain is built from TRBV4-2 and TRBJ2-3; 16 bases agree with TRBD2. Germline V CDR1 and CDR2: LGHNA, YNFKEQ. V was pared by 10 bases and J by 6 bases, with 22 bases of the junction left unmatched. The CDR3 contains 20 residues. The CDR3: CATQPRISGLAGGPGDTQYF. The CDR3 coding sequence is TGTGCCACCCAGCCAAGGATATCGGGACTAGCGGGGGGGCCTGGTGATACGCAGTATTTT.

The chain couples TRBV7-8 to TRBJ2-3; 10 nucleotides align to TRBD2. Trimming took 5 bases from V and 2 from J; bases not matched to a gene: 10. The CDR3 length is 17 residues. From germline, CDR1 is SGHVS and CDR2 FQNEAQ. The CDR3 bases are TGTGCCAGCAGCAGAACGAGGACTAGCGGAACCACAGATACGCAGTATTTT. It codes for CASSRTRTSGTTDTQYF.

The chain has TRBV7-9 and TRBJ2-1; D is perhaps TRBD2 (6 bases). Germline CDR1 and CDR2: SEHNR and FQNEAQ (reference sequence). CDR3 length: 14 amino acids. The ends were cut back, 5 bases at V and 5 bases at J, with 13 bases in the middle. The CDR3 sequence is CASSPAGSNNEQFF. Written as DNA, the CDR3 is TGTGCCAGCAGCCCGGCCGGGAGCAACAATGAGCAGTTCTTC.

CDR3 sequence reads: CASSLRRDGEQFF. CDR3 sequence (DNA): TGTGCCAGCAGCTTAAGGAGGGACGGAGAGCAGTTCTTC. The chain carries TRBV7-2 and TRBJ2-1; D possibly corresponds to TRBD2 (6 bases). The germline gives CDR1 SGHTA, CDR2 FQGNSA. The CDR3 spans 13 residues. V shed 2 bases and J shed 10 bases, with 12 bases lying between them.

The chain couples TRBV11-2 to TRBJ2-7; TRBD1 matches at 7 bases. Germline V gene data show CDR1 as SGHAT and CDR2 as FQNNGV. CDR3 length: 15 amino acids. J was trimmed by 0 bases and V by 6 bases; bases with no gene match: 8. As DNA, the CDR3 is TGTGCCAGCAGGAAAGCAGGGGGATCCTCCTACGAGCAGTACTTC. Protein: CASRKAGGSSYEQYF.

The rearrangement links TRBV5-1 to TRBJ1-1; TRBD1 agrees at 7 bases. The CDR3 runs 15 residues. Germline CDR1 and CDR2: SGHRS and YFSETQ. After removal of 4 bases from V and 1 base from J, the junction contained 7 bases not matched to a gene. CDR3 amino acids: CASSLLGQPNTEAFF. CDR3 DNA: TGCGCCAGCAGCCTCCTGGGACAGCCGAACACTGAAGCTTTCTTT.

The chain recombines TRBV19 with TRBJ2-6, with D hard to call. The CDR3 has 14 residues. The germline V gene encodes CDR1 LNHDA and CDR2 SQIVND (reference sequence). Trimming removed 4 bases at V and 0 bases at J, with 4 bases between. The CDR3 protein is CASSTHSGANVLTF. CDR3 nucleotides: TGTGCCAGTAGTACCCACTCTGGGGCCAACGTCCTGACTTTC.